These 7 T cell receptor beta chains were sequenced from one sample in a study of tumour-infiltrating T cells in Burkitt lymphoma. Some clones are missing from TCRdb's copy, which holds only in-frame ones; the method was immunoSEQ multiplex PCR. Of several thousand clones listed, about a sixth are singletons. The sample comprised tumor tissue. The receptor set was obtained from a human donor with diffuse large B-cell lymphoma. Some clones in this sample may be carry-over from other donors' samples.

The V gene is TRBV29-1, the J gene TRBJ2-7; 12 bases map to TRBD1. The CDR3 is made up of 14 amino acids. From germline, CDR1 is SQVTM and CDR2 ANQGSEA. Losses at the gene ends were 6 bases for V and 4 bases for J; bases not matched to a gene: 7. In nucleotides, the CDR3 is TGCAGCGTGCACGGGACAGGGGGCCCTTACGAGCAGTACTTC. It specifies CSVHGTGGPYEQYF.

This chain connects TRBV7-8 to TRBJ2-7; the match to TRBD1 covers 12 bases. CDR1 is SGHVS and CDR2 is FQNEAQ in the germline V gene. J lost 6 bases, V lost 5 bases, and 5 bases had no gene match. The CDR3 sequence is 14 residues long. CDR3 residues: CASSLGTGGAEQYF. In DNA form, the CDR3 reads TGTGCCAGCAGCCTCGGGACAGGGGGCGCCGAGCAGTACTTC.

The V call is TRBV29-1, the J call TRBJ2-1, with D possibly TRBD2 on 6 matching bases. Trimming cost V 0 bases and J 0 bases, with 12 bases left between them. CDR3 length: 16 residues. Germline CDR1 SQVTM, CDR2 ANQGSEA. CDR3 sequence: CSVEDSDGSSYNEQFF. Here the CDR3 DNA reads TGCAGCGTTGAAGATTCCGACGGGAGCTCCTACAATGAGCAGTTCTTC.

This clone was picked up a small number of times. The rearrangement uses TRBV14 and TRBJ2-1; D unresolved. V lost 6 bases to trimming and J lost 8 bases, with 20 bases between them. Per germline, CDR1 SGHDN and CDR2 FVKESK. CDR3 length: 15 amino acids. Written as DNA, the CDR3 is TGTGCCAGCAGTCGAAGCCTAATCATTAGGGATGAGCAGTTCTTC. Protein: CASSRSLIIRDEQFF.

The chain uses TRBV7-2 and TRBJ2-1; 8 nucleotides match TRBD2. V gave up 5 bases and J gave up 2 bases; unmatched junction bases: 5. The CDR3 has 15 residues. Germline CDR1 reads SGHTA; CDR2 reads FQGNSA. CDR3 loop: CASSVTSGPYNEQFF. CDR3 DNA: TGTGCCAGCAGCGTTACTAGCGGCCCCTACAATGAGCAGTTCTTC.

This clone was recorded a few times. The gene calls are TRBV11-2 and TRBJ1-1; D is uncertain. CDR1 SGHAT and CDR2 FQNNGV come from the germline V gene. The CDR3 runs 15 residues. The V end lost 5 bases, the J end lost 1 base, and 14 bases lay between the germline ends. CDR3 amino acids: CASSKTPATNTEAFF. The CDR3 DNA follows: TGTGCCAGCAGCAAAACGCCAGCGACGAACACTGAAGCTTTCTTT.

This chain joins TRBV6-6 and TRBJ1-1; possible D gene TRBD1, 5 bases. Germline lookup yields CDR1 MNHNY and CDR2 SVGAGI (reference sequence). CDR3 length: 11 amino acids. Trimming pared 8 bases from V and 4 bases from J, leaving 8 bases between. The CDR3 DNA follows: TGTGCCAGCGGAGGGGTCACTGAAGCTTTCTTT. Protein sequence: CASGGVTEAFF.